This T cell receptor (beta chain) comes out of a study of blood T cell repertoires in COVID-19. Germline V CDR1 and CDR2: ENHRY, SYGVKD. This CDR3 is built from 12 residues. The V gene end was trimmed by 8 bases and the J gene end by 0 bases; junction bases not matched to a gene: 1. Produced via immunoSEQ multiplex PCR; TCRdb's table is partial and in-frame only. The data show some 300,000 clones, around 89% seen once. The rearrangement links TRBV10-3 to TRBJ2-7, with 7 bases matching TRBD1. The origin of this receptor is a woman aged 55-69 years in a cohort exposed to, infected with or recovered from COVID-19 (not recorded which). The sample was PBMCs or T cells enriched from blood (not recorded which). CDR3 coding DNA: TGTGCCATCGGACAGGACTCCTACGAGCAGTACTTC. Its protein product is CAIGQDSYEQYF.